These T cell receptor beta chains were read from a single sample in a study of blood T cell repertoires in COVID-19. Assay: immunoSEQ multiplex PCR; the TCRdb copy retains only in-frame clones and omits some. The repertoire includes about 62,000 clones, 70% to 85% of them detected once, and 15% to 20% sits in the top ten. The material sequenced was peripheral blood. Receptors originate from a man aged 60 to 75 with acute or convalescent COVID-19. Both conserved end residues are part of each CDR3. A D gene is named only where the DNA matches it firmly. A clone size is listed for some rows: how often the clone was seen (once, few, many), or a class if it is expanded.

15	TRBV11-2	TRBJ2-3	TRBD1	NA	TGTGCCAGCAGCTTAGGGGGACAGGGGGTAGATACGCAGTATTTT	CASSLGGQGVDTQYF
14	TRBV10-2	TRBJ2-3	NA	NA	TGCGCCAGCAGCCCTGACGGGGGTACAGATACGCAGTATTTT	CASSPDGGTDTQYF
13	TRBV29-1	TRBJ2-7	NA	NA	TGCAGCGTTGCCAAAGGGCCCGGGAACGAGCAGTACTTC	CSVAKGPGNEQYF
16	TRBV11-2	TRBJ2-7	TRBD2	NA	TGTGCCAGCAGCTTAGAAGGCGGACTAGCGGCCTACGAGCAGTACTTC	CASSLEGGLAAYEQYF
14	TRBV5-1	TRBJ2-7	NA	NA	TGCGCCAGCAGCTTGGCGGAGGTTAACTACGAGCAGTACTTC	CASSLAEVNYEQYF
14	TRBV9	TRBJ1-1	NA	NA	TGTGCCAGCAGCGTAGCAGGGCCGAACACTGAAGCTTTCTTT	CASSVAGPNTEAFF
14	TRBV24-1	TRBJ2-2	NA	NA	TGTGCCACCAGTGATTCCCCCAGGCTCGGGGAGCTGTTTTTT	CATSDSPRLGELFF
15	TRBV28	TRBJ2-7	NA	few	TGTGCCAGCAGCCCAACTAGTTCCCCCCTGGGCGAGCAGTACTTC	CASSPTSSPLGEQYF
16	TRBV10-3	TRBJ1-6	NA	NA	TGTGCCATCAGTGAGTCCTTCGTCTCTAGGCCGTCACCCCTCCACTTT	CAISESFVSRPSPLHF
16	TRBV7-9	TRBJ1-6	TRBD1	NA	TGTGCCAGCACCTTCCGGGACAGGGGGCGGAATTCACCCCTCCACTTT	CASTFRDRGRNSPLHF
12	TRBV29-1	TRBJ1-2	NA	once	TGCAGCGTTGTCGGGGGGTCCTCTGGCTACACCTTC	CSVVGGSSGYTF
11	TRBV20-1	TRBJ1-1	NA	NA	TGCAGTGCTAGAGGAGGCGGTGAAGCTTTCTTT	CSARGGGEAFF
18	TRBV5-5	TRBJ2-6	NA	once	TGTGCCAGCAGCCCCCGGTTGATACTGAGCTCTGGGGCCAACGTCCTGACTTTC	CASSPRLILSSGANVLTF
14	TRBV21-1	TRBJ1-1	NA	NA	TGTGCCAGCAGCAAGCCAAGCCTGAACACTGAAGCTTTCTTT	CASSKPSLNTEAFF
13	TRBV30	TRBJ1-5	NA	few	TGTGCCTGGAGTGTCCAACACAATCAGCCCCAGCATTTT	CAWSVQHNQPQHF
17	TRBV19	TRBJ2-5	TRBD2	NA	TGTGCCAGTAGTATAGGTACTAGCGGGAGGTTGCGGGAGACCCAGTACTTC	CASSIGTSGRLRETQYF
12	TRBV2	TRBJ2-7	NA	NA	TGTGCCAGCAGAAGGAGCTCCTACGAGCAGTACTTC	CASRRSSYEQYF
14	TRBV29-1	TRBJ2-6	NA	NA	TGCAGCGTACGCGGGGCCTCTGGGGCCAACGTCCTGACTTTC	CSVRGASGANVLTF
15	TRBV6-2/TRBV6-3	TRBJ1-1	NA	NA	TGTGCCAGCAGTTATTGGGGGGGCGAGGACACTGAAGCTTTCTTT	CASSYWGGEDTEAFF
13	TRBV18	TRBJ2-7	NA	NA	TGTGCCAGCTCATCCGGGTCAGACTACGAGCAGTACTTC	CASSSGSDYEQYF
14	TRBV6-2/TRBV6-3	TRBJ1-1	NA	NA	TGTGCCAGCAGTTACTCAGCCGGGGTGGCTGAAGCTTTCTTT	CASSYSAGVAEAFF
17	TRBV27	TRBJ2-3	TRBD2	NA	TGTGCCAGCAGTTTGCTGGGACTAGCGGGAGGAACAGATACGCAGTATTTT	CASSLLGLAGGTDTQYF
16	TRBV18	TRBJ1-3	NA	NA	TGTGCCAGCTCACCACGGAGGGTTACTACTGGAAACACCATATATTTT	CASSPRRVTTGNTIYF
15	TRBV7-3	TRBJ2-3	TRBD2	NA	TGTGCCAGCAGCTCCCGACTAGCGGAGACAGATACGCAGTATTTT	CASSSRLAETDTQYF
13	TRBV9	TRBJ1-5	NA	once	TGTGCCAGCAGCGTAGGGCCCAGTCAGCCCCAGCATTTT	CASSVGPSQPQHF
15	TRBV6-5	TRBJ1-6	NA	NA	TGTGCCAGCAGTTACTCGGACACACCTAATTCACCCCTCCACTTT	CASSYSDTPNSPLHF
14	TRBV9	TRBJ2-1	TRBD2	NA	TGTGCCAGCTCGACTAGCGGGAGATACAATGAGCAGTTCTTC	CASSTSGRYNEQFF
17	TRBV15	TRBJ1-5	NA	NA	TGTGCCACCAGCAGAGATCCGGGGGGGGCGGGCAATCAGCCCCAGCATTTT	CATSRDPGGAGNQPQHF
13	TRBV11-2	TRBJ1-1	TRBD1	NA	TGTGCCAGCAGACGGACAGGGAACACTGAAGCTTTCTTT	CASRRTGNTEAFF
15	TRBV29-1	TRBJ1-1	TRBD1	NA	TGCAGCGTTGCTTTGGCAGGGGGCCGGGGCACTGAAGCTTTCTTT	CSVALAGGRGTEAFF
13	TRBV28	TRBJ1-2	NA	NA	TGTGCCAGCAGTTTACCGCAAGAGAACGGCTACACCTTC	CASSLPQENGYTF
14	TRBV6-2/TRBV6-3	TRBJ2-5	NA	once	TGTGCCAGCAGCCAGGCAAGCGGCCAAGAGACCCAGTACTTC	CASSQASGQETQYF
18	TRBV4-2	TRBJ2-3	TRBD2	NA	TGTGCCAGCAGCCAAGATCTAGAAGCGGGAGGCGGGACAGATACGCAGTATTTT	CASSQDLEAGGGTDTQYF
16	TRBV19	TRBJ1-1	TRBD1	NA	TGTGCCAGTAGTGTCCGACAGGGGGCGCGTGAGACTGAAGCTTTCTTT	CASSVRQGARETEAFF
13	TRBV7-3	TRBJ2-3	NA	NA	TGTGCCAGCAGCGTCACAGGACCAGATACGCAGTATTTT	CASSVTGPDTQYF
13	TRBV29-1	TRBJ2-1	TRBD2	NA	TGCAGCGCCTACGGACTAGCGGGGCGGAGGCAGTTCTTC	CSAYGLAGRRQFF
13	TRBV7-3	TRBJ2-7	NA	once	TGTGCCAGCAGCTTAAACTCGGGTAGCGAGCAGTACTTC	CASSLNSGSEQYF
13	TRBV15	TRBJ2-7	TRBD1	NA	TGTGCCGCTGGACAGGGGTGGTCCTACGAGCAGTACTTC	CAAGQGWSYEQYF
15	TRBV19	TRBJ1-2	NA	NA	TGTGCCAGTAGTATCCCCGGGAGGGGTTCGTATGGCTACACCTTC	CASSIPGRGSYGYTF
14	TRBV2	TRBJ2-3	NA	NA	TGTGCCAGCTTATCGAGGGTCGACGCCGATACGCAGTATTTT	CASLSRVDADTQYF
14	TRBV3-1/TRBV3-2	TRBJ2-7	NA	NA	TGTGCCAGCAGTTTAGACGACAGCTCCTACGAGCAGTACTTC	CASSLDDSSYEQYF
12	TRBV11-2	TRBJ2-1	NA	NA	TGTGCCAGCAGCCCAATCCACAATGAGCAGTTCTTC	CASSPIHNEQFF
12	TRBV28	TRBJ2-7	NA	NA	TGTGCCAGCACTAGCTTCGGGTACGAGCAGTACTTC	CASTSFGYEQYF
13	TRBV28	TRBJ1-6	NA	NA	TGTGCCAGCAGTTACGGGGGAGTTTCACCCCTCCACTTT	CASSYGGVSPLHF
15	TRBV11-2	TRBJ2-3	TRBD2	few	TGTGCCAGCAGCCCCCTAGCGGGAGGAATAGATACGCAGTATTTT	CASSPLAGGIDTQYF
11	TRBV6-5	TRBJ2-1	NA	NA	TGTGCCAGCAGTCAGTACAATGAGCAGTTCTTC	CASSQYNEQFF
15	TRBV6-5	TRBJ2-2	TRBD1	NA	TGTGCCAGCAGTTACGGGACAGTGAACACCGGGGAGCTGTTTTTT	CASSYGTVNTGELFF
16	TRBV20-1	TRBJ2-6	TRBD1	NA	TGCAGTGCCAGTCCCGGGACAGGGTTTGGGGCCAACGTCCTGACTTTC	CSASPGTGFGANVLTF
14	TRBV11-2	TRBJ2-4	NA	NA	TGTGCCAGCAGCTTTGGGGGGACTAAAAACATTCAGTACTTC	CASSFGGTKNIQYF
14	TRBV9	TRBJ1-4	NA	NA	TGTGCCAGCAGCGCGGACAGCCCCCATGAAAAACTGTTTTTT	CASSADSPHEKLFF
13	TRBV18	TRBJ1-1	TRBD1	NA	TGTGCCAGCTCACCTGCGGACAGGGGGAATGCTTTCTTT	CASSPADRGNAFF
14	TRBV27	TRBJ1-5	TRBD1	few	TGTGCCAGCAGGGAGGGGGCGGGCAATCAGCCCCAGCATTTT	CASREGAGNQPQHF
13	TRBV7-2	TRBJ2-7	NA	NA	TGTGCCAGCAGCCAACAGGTTTTCTACGAGCAGTACTTC	CASSQQVFYEQYF
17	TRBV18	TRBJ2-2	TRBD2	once	TGTGCCAGCTCACCAATCCTAGCGGGAATTTCTACCGGGGAGCTGTTTTTT	CASSPILAGISTGELFF
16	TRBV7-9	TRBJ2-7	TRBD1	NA	TGTGCCAGCAGCTCCGGTACCGGGACAGACTCCTACGAGCAGTACTTC	CASSSGTGTDSYEQYF